This TCR beta chain was profiled in a study of blood T cell repertoires in COVID-19. Study information: Some COVID-19 samples were acute and others convalescent; all came from the United States, Italy and Spain. PBMCs, B-cell-depleted T cells, or T cells were the source of the cDNA or gDNA that made up the material.

TCRdb keeps only in-frame clones here, not all; method: immunoSEQ multiplex PCR. This repertoire shows some 200,000 clones, around 83% found once; its top ten account for 6% to 7%. V lost 7 bases and J lost 3; bases outside the gene matches: 11. The CDR3 length is 14 residues. Germline CDR1 reads SQVTM; CDR2 reads ANQGSEA. The sequenced sample consisted of peripheral blood. The gene calls are TRBV29-1 and TRBJ2-7; 8 nucleotides line up with TRBD2. The origin of this receptor is a middle-aged woman with acute or convalescent COVID-19. DNA for the CDR3: TGCAGCGCGTCCGACCAGGCGGGGGGCTACGAGCAGTACTTC. Translating it yields CSASDQAGGYEQYF.